These 15 T cell receptor beta chains originate from one sample sequenced in a study of PD-1 blockade in classical Hodgkin lymphoma. Clones were read by immunoSEQ multiplex PCR, and TCRdb kept only the in-frame ones, dropping some. Counted here are roughly 64,000 clones, more than 90% occurring once; the ten biggest clones make up 8%. The time point denotes: cycle 4 day 1 (C4D1), after five to seven weeks of nivolumab. Each of the patients experienced relapse following autologous stem cell transplantation, and their brentuximab vedotin exposure differed. This material consisted of peripheral blood mononuclear cells (PBMCs), taken before the fourth cycle of nivolumab. The source is a human donor with classical Hodgkin lymphoma.

The rearrangement joins TRBV28 to TRBJ2-7; no firm D call. This CDR3 contains 16 residues. Trimming shortened V by 4 bases and J by 2 bases, and 18 bases separated the two germline ends. Germline lookup yields CDR1 MDHEN and CDR2 SYDVKM. The CDR3 reads CASSSPSQETTYEQYF. The DNA of the CDR3 is TGTGCCAGCAGTTCCCCCTCCCAGGAGACAACCTACGAGCAGTACTTC.

The chain couples TRBV7-9 to TRBJ2-5, with TRBD2 matching over 8 bases. CDR1 and CDR2 (germline): SEHNR, FQNEAQ (reference sequence). The CDR3 is 15 residues long. J gave up 2 bases and V 5 bases, and 7 bases lay outside the gene matches. The CDR3 DNA reads TGTGCCAGCAGCCCATGGACTAGCCCGCAAGAGACCCAGTACTTC. Translated: CASSPWTSPQETQYF.

This clone was detected only once. This chain connects TRBV19 to TRBJ1-2, with D tentatively TRBD1 (5 bases). The CDR3 contains 14 residues. The V gene lost 3 bases and the J gene lost 2 bases, with 10 bases spanning the gap. Germline V lookup: CDR1 LNHDA, CDR2 SQIVND (reference sequence). The CDR3 here is CASSIIQGNYGYTF. In nucleotides, the CDR3 is TGTGCCAGTAGTATCATTCAGGGCAACTATGGCTACACCTTC.

Of note for this clone: At the DNA level, this CDR3 is encoded by other sequences in the same sample as well. This rearrangement joins TRBV28 to TRBJ1-2; 9 nucleotides align to TRBD1. Germline V gene lookup returns CDR1 MDHEN and CDR2 SYDVKM. The ends lost 5 bases at V and 2 bases at J; junction bases unmatched: 12. This CDR3 contains 17 residues. CDR3 amino acids: CASSPYRPGTGNYGYTF. The CDR3 region has the DNA TGTGCCAGCAGTCCTTACAGGCCCGGGACAGGGAACTATGGCTACACCTTC.

V gene TRBV5-1 combines with J gene TRBJ2-3; D unclear. In germline, CDR1 is SGHRS, CDR2 YFSETQ. The CDR3 is 14 residues long. V shed 8 bases and J shed 2 bases, with 15 bases lying between them. The CDR3, as DNA: TGCGCCAGTGCAGCATATGGCGACACAGATACGCAGTATTTT. This sequence encodes CASAAYGDTDTQYF.

This chain joins TRBV9 and TRBJ2-2; no firm D call. The CDR3 is 13 amino acids. The germline CDR1 and CDR2 sequences are SGDLS and YYNGEE. V shed 0 bases and J shed 5 bases, with 5 bases lying between them. CDR3 loop: CASSVEWTGELFF. CDR3 bases: TGTGCCAGCAGCGTAGAATGGACCGGGGAGCTGTTTTTT.

This chain connects TRBV27 to TRBJ2-1, with D perhaps matching TRBD1 or TRBD2 (5 bases each). This CDR3 is 14 amino acids long. CDR1 and CDR2 from the germline V gene are MNHEY and SMNVEV (reference sequence). V was cut by 5 bases and J by 6 bases, with 14 bases left in between. CDR3 DNA sequence: TGTGCCAGCAGTCCAACGGGACCTCCCAATGAGCAGTTCTTC. Translating gives CASSPTGPPNEQFF.

The genes are TRBV7-9 and TRBJ2-2; D remains ambiguous. This CDR3 comprises 16 residues. Trimming cost V 5 bases and J 3 bases, with 16 bases left between them. CDR1 is SEHNR and CDR2 is FQNEAQ in the germline V gene (reference sequence). CDR3 loop: CASSPTRVWDTGELFF. The CDR3 DNA reads as TGTGCCAGCAGCCCCACAAGGGTCTGGGACACCGGGGAGCTGTTTTTT.

V gene TRBV27 combines with J gene TRBJ2-2, with D possibly TRBD1 on 6 matching bases. The CDR3 has 15 residues. Trimming stripped 6 bases from V and 1 base from J, with 12 bases between. The germline gives CDR1 MNHEY, CDR2 SMNVEV (reference sequence). The CDR3: CASRIWTENTGELFF. The CDR3 coding sequence is TGTGCCAGCAGGATCTGGACAGAGAACACCGGGGAGCTGTTTTTT.

The genes are TRBV27 and TRBJ1-4, with TRBD1 identical over 9 bases. Trimming at V came to 3 bases and at J to 2 bases, leaving 10 bases not matched to a gene. Germline CDR1 reads MNHEY; CDR2 reads SMNVEV (reference sequence). This CDR3 contains 18 residues. The CDR3 protein is CASSFVGTGLGTNEKLFF. In DNA form, the CDR3 reads TGTGCCAGCAGTTTTGTCGGGACAGGGCTAGGGACTAATGAAAAACTGTTTTTT.

The chain couples TRBV19 to TRBJ2-7; D might be TRBD1 or TRBD2, each matching 6 bases. The CDR3 covers 15 residues. Germline assignment: CDR1 LNHDA and CDR2 SQIVND (reference sequence). V lost 3 bases and J 2 bases, leaving 14 bases between the germline ends. CDR3 sequence: CASSMGAEGAYEQYF. The DNA for the CDR3 is TGTGCCAGTAGTATGGGGGCGGAGGGGGCCTACGAGCAGTACTTC.

This clone was seen a single time. The J gene is TRBJ2-1, the V gene TRBV5-1, with D possibly TRBD2 on 5 matching bases. V dropped 0 bases and J dropped 0 bases, with 10 bases sitting between them. CDR1 is SGHRS and CDR2 is YFSETQ in the germline V gene. CDR3 length: 16 amino acids. In DNA, the CDR3 is TGCGCCAGCAGCTTGGCCTCCACTAGCTCCTACAATGAGCAGTTCTTC. This translates into CASSLASTSSYNEQFF. Full variable domain (remainder filled in from reference TRBV5-1 and TRBJ2-1): KAGVTQTPRYLIKTRGQQVTLSCSPISGHRSVSWYQQTPGQGLQFLFEYFSETQRNKGNFPGRFSGRQFSNSRSEMNVSTLELGDSALYLCASSLASTSSYNEQFFGPGTRLTVL.

The chain carries TRBV4-1 and TRBJ2-3; 13 bases are shared with TRBD2. V trimming: 3 bases; J trimming: 1 base; junction bases outside the gene matches: 13. This CDR3 has 20 residues. CDR1 is MGHRA, CDR2 YSYEKL, per germline. DNA for the CDR3: TGCGCCAGCAGCCACACCGGACTAGCGGGGGTTGTTTTCGGCACAGATACGCAGTATTTT. Its translation: CASSHTGLAGVVFGTDTQYF.

CDR3 loop: CASSYGLASYNEQFF. The CDR3 DNA sequence: TGTGCCAGCAGTTACGGACTAGCTTCCTACAATGAGCAGTTCTTC. This chain joins TRBV6-5 and TRBJ2-1; 8 positions agree with TRBD2. The germline V gene has CDR1 MNHEY and CDR2 SVGAGI. The CDR3 has 15 amino acids. V was clipped by 2 bases and J by 1 base; unmatched bases: 1.

The chain recombines TRBV28 with TRBJ1-1; no clear D gene. CDR3 size: 16 residues. Germline V CDR1 and CDR2: MDHEN, SYDVKM. V lost 2 bases and J lost 4, with 17 bases in between. CDR3 loop: CASSLPRGGVATEAFF. CDR3 sequence (DNA): TGTGCCAGCAGTTTACCCCGTGGCGGGGTCGCCACTGAAGCTTTCTTT.